This T cell receptor beta chain was documented in a study of Tregs in tolerant kidney transplant recipients. Mixed chimerism was transient after nonmyeloablative marrow transplants from related graft donors. Per germline, CDR1 LNHDA and CDR2 SQIVND (reference sequence). Trimming removed 5 bases at V and 0 bases at J, with 2 bases between. The CDR3 spans 13 residues. The protocol was immunoSEQ multiplex PCR, while the TCRdb copy is restricted to in-frame clones and leaves out a portion. The data contain 20,000 to 25,000 clones, 81% of them singletons. The sequencing used CD8+ T cells from blood (PBMCs), collected 6 months after the transplant. The sequence came from a human patient who received a combined kidney and bone marrow transplant. Some T cells may trace back to the graft donor. The rearrangement joins TRBV19 to TRBJ2-6, with no clear D. The CDR3 DNA reads TGTGCCAGTAGTTACTCTGGGGCCAACGTCCTGACTTTC. Translation gives CASSYSGANVLTF.